These 7 T cell receptor beta chains originate from one sample sequenced in a study of response to subunit inactivated influenza vaccine. TCRdb re-derived calls from the RT-PCR reads in MiXCR, one entry per CDR3 protein. In the table there are approximately 500,000 distinct CDR3 sequences, 10% to 15% of which are singletons. The input for sequencing was PBMCs from blood, taken about 40 days after vaccination. The receptors derive from a man over 45 who received an inactivated influenza vaccine.

This clonotype was found a few times. The chain links TRBV12-3 or TRBV12-4 to TRBJ1-2; the match to TRBD1 covers 9 bases. The CDR3 consists of 13 residues. The ends lost 5 bases at V and 8 bases at J; junction bases unmatched: 6. CDR3 region: CASSLTGGWGYTF. CDR3 DNA sequence: TGTGCCAGCAGTCTAACAGGGGGCTGGGGCTACACCTTC.

In its sample, this clonotype was seen a few times. The chain combines TRBV30 with TRBJ1-2; 7 nucleotides agree with TRBD1. The CDR3 sequence is 14 residues long. The V gene's germline CDR1 is GTSNPN and CDR2 SVGIG (reference sequence). V was pared by 1 base and J by 5 bases, with 7 bases of the junction left unmatched. CDR3 sequence: CAWSASGTEYGYTF. Written as DNA, the CDR3 is TGTGCCTGGAGTGCCTCCGGGACAGAATATGGCTACACCTTC.

This clonotype has just a few counts. This sequence joins TRBV5-1 and TRBJ1-1; 11 nucleotides line up with TRBD1. CDR1 and CDR2 (germline): SGHRS, YFSETQ. The V gene end was trimmed by 4 bases and the J gene end by 4 bases; junction bases not matched to a gene: 6. There are 15 residues in the CDR3. The CDR3, as DNA: TGCGCCAGCAGCCCCGGGACAGGGGGTACCACTGAAGCTTTCTTT. Translated: CASSPGTGGTTEAFF. The full variable domain, its missing parts supplied by reference TRBV5-1 and TRBJ1-1, is KAGVTQTPRYLIKTRGQQVTLSCSPISGHRSVSWYQQTPGQGLQFLFEYFSETQRNKGNFPGRFSGRQFSNSRSEMNVSTLELGDSALYLCASSPGTGGTTEAFFGQGTRLTVV.

V usage is TRBV3-1 and J usage is TRBJ2-1; TRBD2 agrees at 14 bases. This CDR3 region has 19 residues. CDR1 is LGHDT and CDR2 is YNNKEL in the germline V gene (reference sequence). The junction had 18 bases not matched to a gene; V was cut back by 10 bases and J by 4 bases. The DNA for the CDR3 is TGTGCCATCAGTTCTCCGGGACTAGCGGGAGTCAGTCCTTACAATGAGCAGTTCTTC. This gives the protein CAISSPGLAGVSPYNEQFF.

Details on this clonotype: A read error may account for a junction end that differs from germline. The chain links TRBV28 to TRBJ2-1; TRBD2 aligns across 8 bases. Germline CDR1 is MDHEN and CDR2 is SYDVKM. CDR3 size: 16 residues. CDR3 DNA sequence: TGTGCCAGCAGTCAATATAGCGGGACCCCATACAATAAGCAGTTCTTC. Translated: CASSQYSGTPYNKQFF.

Notes on this clonotype: The junction departs from the called germline gene at one end, perhaps through a read error. This chain links TRBV4-2 with TRBJ1-1; D is uncertain. Germline V gene lookup returns CDR1 LGHNA and CDR2 YNFKEQ. The CDR3 extends over 13 amino acids. This CDR3 reads CASSDREYTEVFF. The CDR3 DNA reads as TGTGCCAGCAGTGATCGGGAGTACACTGAAGTTTTCTTT.

In its sample, this clonotype was seen a few times. The V and J genes are TRBV6-1 and TRBJ1-2; 7 nucleotides line up with TRBD1. This CDR3 has 14 amino acids. Germline-derived CDR1 and CDR2 are MNHNS and SASEGT. The V and J ends lost 5 bases and 8 bases, in that order; junction bases with no gene match: 11. CDR3 nucleotides: TGTGCCAGCAGTAGTACCGGGACAGTGAGCGGCTACACCTTC. This encodes CASSSTGTVSGYTF.